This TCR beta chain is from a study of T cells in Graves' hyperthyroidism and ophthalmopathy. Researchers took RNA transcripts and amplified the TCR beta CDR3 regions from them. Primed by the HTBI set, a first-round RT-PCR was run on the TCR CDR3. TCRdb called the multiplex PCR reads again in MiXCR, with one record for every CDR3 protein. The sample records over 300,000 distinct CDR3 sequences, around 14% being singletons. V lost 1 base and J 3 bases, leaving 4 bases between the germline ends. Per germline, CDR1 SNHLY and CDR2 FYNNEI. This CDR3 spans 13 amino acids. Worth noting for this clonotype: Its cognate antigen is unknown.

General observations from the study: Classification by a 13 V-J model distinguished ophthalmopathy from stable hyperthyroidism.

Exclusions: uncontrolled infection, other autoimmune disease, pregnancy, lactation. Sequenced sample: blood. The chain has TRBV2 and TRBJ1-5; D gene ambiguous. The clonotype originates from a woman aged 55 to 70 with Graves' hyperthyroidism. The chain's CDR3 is CASSEGVNQPQHF. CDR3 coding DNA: TGTGCCAGCAGTGAAGGGGTCAATCAGCCCCAGCATTTT.